This T cell receptor (beta chain) was obtained from a study of monozygotic twins with inflammatory bowel disease. A word on this clonotype: Its antigen is not known.

Notes on the study in general: Concordant and discordant twins showed no difference in repertoire similarity, possibly from limited power.

With roughly 17 and 9 cycles respectively, two nested PCRs were carried out on TCRalpha and TCRbeta cDNA. TCRdb reanalyzed the 5' RACE reads and collapses them to one entry per CDR3 protein, without DNA. This listing includes hundreds of thousands of distinct CDR3 sequences. Looked up from germline, CDR1 is SGHVS and CDR2 is FNYEAQ. The CDR3 consists of 20 residues. The receptor's source is a human donor with ulcerative colitis or Crohn's disease, or a healthy co-twin of an affected twin (not recorded which). This chain joins TRBV7-6 and TRBJ2-3; TCRdb returns TRBD2, unconfirmable since there is no DNA. The specimen was blood. The CDR3 sequence: CASSLESAGGVRTGTDTQYF.